This entry lists 28 T cell receptor beta chains sequenced from one sample in a study of cytomegalovirus exposure and HLA in healthy donors. The PCR ran on 60 Vbeta and 13 Jbeta primers. Libraries were prepared by immunoSEQ multiplex PCR; TCRdb keeps only in-frame clonotypes and omits some of them. The data show 60,000 or so clones, with roughly 77% seen just once and 3% to 4% held by the top ten. The source material was PBMCs. The receptors were gathered from a woman aged 40 to 55 in good health and CMV-seropositive.

This clone came up a few times. This sequence joins TRBV12-5 and TRBJ2-2, with 8 bases lining up with TRBD2. Unmatched junction bases numbered 3, after V lost 3 bases and J lost 3 bases. CDR1 is LGHNT and CDR2 is FRNRAP in the germline V gene. This CDR3 is built from 15 residues. CDR3 sequence (DNA): TGTGCTAGTGGTTTCAGCGGGGGACACACCGGGGAGCTGTTTTTT. Translation: CASGFSGGHTGELFF.

The chain combines TRBV29-1 with TRBJ1-1, with 10 bases that match TRBD1. Germline values: CDR1 SQVTM, CDR2 ANQGSEA. CDR3 size: 14 residues. V was pared by 7 bases and J by 5 bases, with 10 bases of the junction left unmatched. The CDR3 nucleotides read TGCAGCGGCGCCGGGACAGGGGTTTCGACTGAAGCTTTCTTT. Residues: CSGAGTGVSTEAFF.

The chain links TRBV27 to TRBJ2-1; tentatively, D is TRBD1 (5 bases). The V gene lost 0 bases and the J gene lost 4 bases, with 7 bases spanning the gap. The V gene's germline CDR1 is MNHEY and CDR2 SMNVEV (reference sequence). The CDR3 is 14 amino acids. The CDR3 is CASSLSGPYNEQFF. CDR3 coding DNA: TGTGCCAGCAGTTTATCGGGGCCGTACAATGAGCAGTTCTTC.

This chain links TRBV7-3 with TRBJ2-3, with TRBD1 matching over 7 bases. This CDR3 is 15 amino acids long. V was pared by 5 bases and J by 2 bases, with 7 bases of the junction left unmatched. Germline assignment: CDR1 SGHTA and CDR2 FQGTGA. CDR3 bases: TGTGCCAGCAGCCCACTCGGACAGGCCACAGATACGCAGTATTTT. Residues: CASSPLGQATDTQYF.

This CDR3 is CATSRDRGFRQFF. The CDR3 DNA reads TGTGCCACCAGCAGAGATAGGGGGTTCAGACAGTTCTTC. This chain links TRBV15 with TRBJ2-1; a possible D gene is TRBD1 (6 bases). Per the germline V gene, CDR1 is LNHNV and CDR2 is YYDKDF (reference sequence). This CDR3 is 13 amino acids long. The ends were cut back, 0 bases at V and 13 bases at J, with 13 bases in the middle.

The V call is TRBV27, the J call TRBJ2-4; 8 nucleotides match TRBD1. This CDR3 has 11 residues. The V gene end was trimmed by 10 bases and the J gene end by 8 bases; junction bases not matched to a gene: 4. The germline V gene encodes CDR1 MNHEY and CDR2 SMNVEV (reference sequence). The CDR3 protein is CAMDREDIQYF. For the CDR3, the DNA is TGTGCCATGGACAGGGAAGACATTCAGTACTTC.

The V call is TRBV6-6, the J call TRBJ2-1; 9 bases line up with TRBD2. Germline V gene data show CDR1 as MNHNY and CDR2 as SVGAGI (reference sequence). Trimming removed 8 bases from V and 0 bases from J; junction bases left unmatched: 2. This CDR3 comprises 14 residues. The CDR3: CASRGGASYNEQFF. CDR3 in DNA: TGTGCCAGCCGCGGGGGGGCCTCCTACAATGAGCAGTTCTTC.

The V call is TRBV6-1, the J call TRBJ1-5; unclear D gene. From germline, CDR1 is MNHNS and CDR2 SASEGT. This CDR3 region has 14 residues. Trimming removed 1 base from V and 4 bases from J, with 8 bases in between. CDR3 residues: CASSEDGRNQPQHF. As DNA, the CDR3 is TGTGCCAGCAGTGAAGACGGGAGAAATCAGCCCCAGCATTTT.

This clone was recorded only once. The V and J genes are TRBV10-3 and TRBJ2-5; D possibly corresponds to TRBD2 (6 bases). The J call may not be correct, given that the DNA end is closer to TRBJ2-7. The CDR3 contains 14 residues. Germline loops: CDR1 ENHRY, CDR2 SYGVKD. CDR3 in DNA: TGTGCCATTCCTTTCGGCTTCGGGAGCCACGAGCAGTACTTC. This gives the protein CAIPFGFGSHEQYF.

DNA of the CDR3: TGTGCCAGCAGCTTAATAGGTGGACTAAACCAAATCAATTCACCCCTCCACTTT. This codes for CASSLIGGLNQINSPLHF. V usage is TRBV11-2 and J usage is TRBJ1-6, with D hard to call. The ends were cut back, 2 bases at V and 7 bases at J, with 21 bases in the middle. The length of the CDR3 is 18 residues. The germline V gene encodes CDR1 SGHAT and CDR2 FQNNGV. The complete variable domain, with remaining parts taken from reference TRBV11-2 and TRBJ1-6, reads EAGVAQSPRYKIIEKRQSVAFWCNPISGHATLYWYQQILGQGPKLLIQFQNNGVVDDSQLPKDRFSAERLKGVDSTLKIQPAKLEDSAVYLCASSLIGGLNQINSPLHFGNGTRLTVT.

This chain's CDR3 is CAISGTGDNEQFF. The CDR3 DNA reads TGTGCCATCAGCGGAACAGGGGACAATGAGCAGTTCTTC. This chain connects TRBV10-3 to TRBJ2-1; 7 bases are a match to TRBD1. The V gene's germline CDR1 is ENHRY and CDR2 SYGVKD. Trimming at V came to 6 bases and at J to 5 bases, leaving 4 bases not matched to a gene. The CDR3 covers 13 residues.

V is TRBV6-6 and J is TRBJ1-2, with D possibly TRBD1 on 6 matching bases. CDR1 MNHNY and CDR2 SVGAGI come from the germline V gene (reference sequence). Trimming removed 7 bases from V and 4 bases from J, with 10 bases in between. The CDR3 is 12 amino acids. DNA of the CDR3: TGTGCCAGCAATACAGGGACCTATGGCTACACCTTC. Translated, it gives CASNTGTYGYTF.

CDR3 sequence reads: CASSYSGTTFEAFF. The CDR3 bases are TGTGCCAGCAGTTACTCAGGGACAACCTTTGAAGCTTTCTTT. The chain combines TRBV6-5 with TRBJ1-1, with D possibly matching TRBD1 (6 bases). The CDR3 has 14 amino acids. V was shortened by 0 bases and J by 7 bases, with 12 bases between the two germline ends. The V gene's germline CDR1 is MNHEY and CDR2 SVGAGI.

The V call is TRBV25-1, the J call TRBJ2-7, with TRBD2 matching over 7 bases. V shed 3 bases, J shed 0 bases, and the junction held 8 bases outside the gene matches. This CDR3 region has 16 residues. CDR1 is MGHDK, CDR2 SYGVNS, per germline. CDR3 DNA sequence: TGTGCCAGCAGTGACCCCCGGGGGGTTCACTCCTACGAGCAGTACTTC. The encoded protein is CASSDPRGVHSYEQYF.

The CDR3 bases are TGCAGCGTTGAAGGGGCAGGGGCCGTATTCTATGGCTACACCTTC. Residues: CSVEGAGAVFYGYTF. This chain joins TRBV29-1 and TRBJ1-2; TRBD1 might be the D (6 bases). V was trimmed by 1 base and J by 4 bases, leaving 16 bases between them. CDR1 is SQVTM and CDR2 is ANQGSEA in the germline V gene. The CDR3 runs 15 residues.

The rearrangement joins TRBV18 to TRBJ1-1; the D gene is possibly TRBD1 (6 bases). The V and J ends lost 5 bases and 0 bases respectively, with 19 bases between them. CDR1 KGHSH and CDR2 LQKENI come from the germline V gene. The length of the CDR3 is 17 residues. In nucleotides, the CDR3 is TGTGCCAGCTCAGGTTTCCCTAGGGGGTACATGAACACTGAAGCTTTCTTT. Its translation: CASSGFPRGYMNTEAFF.

The CDR3 DNA is TGTGCCAGCAGCCCTTACTCCGGGGGTCCCGGGGAGCTGTTTTTT. Translation gives CASSPYSGGPGELFF. The chain has TRBV4-2 and TRBJ2-2, with a tentative D call TRBD2 (6 bases). The CDR3 is 15 residues long. V was pared by 4 bases and J by 6 bases, with 15 bases between. Germline V gives CDR1 LGHNA, CDR2 YNFKEQ.

CDR3 residues: CASSSGLALAKNIQYF. As DNA, the CDR3 is TGTGCCAGCAGTTCGGGACTAGCGTTAGCCAAAAACATTCAGTACTTC. The V and J genes are TRBV27 and TRBJ2-4; 10 bases fit TRBD2. Germline V CDR1 and CDR2: MNHEY, SMNVEV (reference sequence). J was trimmed by 0 bases and V by 4 bases; bases with no gene match: 3. The CDR3 consists of 16 residues.

The chain recombines TRBV5-4 with TRBJ2-1; 8 nucleotides line up with TRBD2. Trimming removed 1 base from V and 4 bases from J; junction bases left unmatched: 7. This CDR3 contains 16 residues. In germline, CDR1 is SGHNT, CDR2 YYREEE (reference sequence). The CDR3 DNA sequence: TGTGCCAGCAGCTTGAAACGGGGGGGCCTGTACAATGAGCAGTTCTTC. Its protein product is CASSLKRGGLYNEQFF. The full variable domain, in which reference TRBV5-4 and TRBJ2-1 provide the parts outside the CDR3, is ETGVTQSPTHLIKTRGQQVTLRCSSQSGHNTVSWYQQALGQGPQFIFQYYREEENGRGNFPPRFSGLQFPNYSSELNVNALELDDSALYLCASSLKRGGLYNEQFFGPGTRLTVL.

About this clone itself: The germline gene is not matched at one end of the junction; a read error may be the cause. V is TRBV9 and J is TRBJ2-7; 8 nucleotides align to TRBD2. The germline gives CDR1 SGDLS, CDR2 YYNGEE. CDR3 size: 15 residues. CDR3 bases: TGTGCCAGCAGCGTAGGCGGGGGGTACTCCTACGAGCAGCACTTC. Translating it yields CASSVGGGYSYEQHF.

The chain uses TRBV19 and TRBJ2-2; TRBD1 aligns across 8 bases. V gave up 1 base and J gave up 1 base; unmatched junction bases: 5. Germline assignment: CDR1 LNHDA and CDR2 SQIVND (reference sequence). The length of the CDR3 is 17 residues. In nucleotides, the CDR3 is TGTGCCAGTAGTATAGGGACAGGGTCACAGAACACCGGGGAGCTGTTTTTT. Translating it yields CASSIGTGSQNTGELFF. The full variable domain, its missing parts supplied by reference TRBV19 and TRBJ2-2, is DGGITQSPKYLFRKEGQNVTLSCEQNLNHDAMYWYRQDPGQGLRLIYYSQIVNDFQKGDIAEGYSVSREKKESFPLTVTSAQKNPTAFYLCASSIGTGSQNTGELFFGEGSRLTVL.

The chain recombines TRBV7-9 with TRBJ1-3, with 7 bases fitting TRBD1. Germline assignment: CDR1 SEHNR and CDR2 FQNEAQ (reference sequence). With 2 bases clipped from V and 4 bases from J, the junction kept 5 bases outside the gene matches. There are 15 residues in the CDR3. CDR3 loop: CASSLPGTAGNTIYF. The CDR3 nucleotides are TGTGCCAGCAGCTTACCCGGGACAGCAGGAAACACCATATATTTT.

A single count supports this clone. The chain recombines TRBV5-4 with TRBJ1-2; TRBD1 might be the D (5 bases). The CDR3 has 16 amino acids. In germline, CDR1 is SGHNT, CDR2 YYREEE (reference sequence). V was trimmed by 4 bases and J by 8 bases, leaving 24 bases between them. As DNA, the CDR3 is TGTGCCAGCAGCGAGAAAGCCGGGACTGGGATCAGGGGCTACACCTTC. Residues: CASSEKAGTGIRGYTF.

The chain joins TRBV4-1 to TRBJ2-1, with a weak D call TRBD1 (5 bases). V was cut by 4 bases and J by 0 bases, with 10 bases left in between. The CDR3 is made up of 15 amino acids. The germline V gene has CDR1 MGHRA and CDR2 YSYEKL. DNA for the CDR3: TGCGCCAGCAGCCGCGACAGCCCCTCCTACAATGAGCAGTTCTTC. It encodes CASSRDSPSYNEQFF.

The chain carries TRBV9 and TRBJ1-1; unclear D gene. CDR3 length equals 13 residues. Germline lookup yields CDR1 SGDLS and CDR2 YYNGEE. The V gene lost 4 bases and the J gene lost 7 bases, with 14 bases spanning the gap. The CDR3 here is CASSLAPSVEAFF. The DNA of the CDR3 is TGTGCCAGCAGCTTAGCCCCGAGTGTTGAAGCTTTCTTT.

In DNA form, the CDR3 reads TGTGCCAGCAGCCCAGGGTTTCGGAACTACGAGCAGTACTTC. Protein: CASSPGFRNYEQYF. The gene calls are TRBV13 and TRBJ2-7; weak D call: TRBD1 (5 bases). V dropped 5 bases and J dropped 3 bases, with 14 bases sitting between them. Germline V lookup: CDR1 PRHDT, CDR2 FYEKMQ (reference sequence). This CDR3 is built from 14 residues.

This clone was seen once. The rearrangement joins TRBV18 to TRBJ2-3; a possible D gene is TRBD1 (7 bases). Germline-derived CDR1 and CDR2 are KGHSH and LQKENI. CDR3 length equals 16 residues. V was shortened by 6 bases and J by 2 bases, with 18 bases between the two germline ends. CDR3 residues: CASSEGQRVLTDTQYF. The CDR3 coding sequence is TGTGCCAGCTCGGAGGGACAGAGAGTTCTCACAGATACGCAGTATTTT.

This chain joins TRBV5-1 and TRBJ2-4; 12 bases match TRBD1. The CDR3 is made up of 14 amino acids. V trimming: 4 bases; J trimming: 8 bases; junction bases outside the gene matches: 4. The germline V gene has CDR1 SGHRS and CDR2 YFSETQ. The CDR3 region has the DNA TGCGCCAGCAGCCCGGGACAGGGGGCGGACATTCAGTACTTC. Translated, it gives CASSPGQGADIQYF.